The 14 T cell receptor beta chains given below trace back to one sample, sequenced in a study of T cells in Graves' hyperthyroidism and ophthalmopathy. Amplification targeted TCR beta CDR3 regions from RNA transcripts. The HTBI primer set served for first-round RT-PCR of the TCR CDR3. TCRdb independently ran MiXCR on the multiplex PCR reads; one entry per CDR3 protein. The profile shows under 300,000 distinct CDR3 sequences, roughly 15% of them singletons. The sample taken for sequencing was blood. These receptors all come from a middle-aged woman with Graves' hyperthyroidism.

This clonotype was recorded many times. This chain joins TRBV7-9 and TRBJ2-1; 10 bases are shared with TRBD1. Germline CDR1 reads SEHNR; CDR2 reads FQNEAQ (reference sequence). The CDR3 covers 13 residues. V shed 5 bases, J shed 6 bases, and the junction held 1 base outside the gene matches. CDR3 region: CASSRTGGNEQFF. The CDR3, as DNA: TGTGCCAGCAGCCGGACAGGGGGCAATGAGCAGTTCTTC.

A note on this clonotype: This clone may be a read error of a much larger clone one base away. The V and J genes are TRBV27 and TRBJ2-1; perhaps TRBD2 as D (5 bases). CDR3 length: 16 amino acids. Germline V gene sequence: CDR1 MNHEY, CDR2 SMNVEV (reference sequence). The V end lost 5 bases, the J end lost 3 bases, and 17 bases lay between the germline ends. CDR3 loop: CASSPRAGSFYNEQFF. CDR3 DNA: TGTGCCAGCAGTCCCCGGGCTGGGAGCTTCTACAATGAGCAGTTCTTC.

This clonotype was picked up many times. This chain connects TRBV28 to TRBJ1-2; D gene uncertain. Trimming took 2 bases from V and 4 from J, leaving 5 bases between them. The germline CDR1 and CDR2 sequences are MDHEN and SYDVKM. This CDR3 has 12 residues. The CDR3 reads CASSLTRYGYTF. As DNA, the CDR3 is TGTGCCAGCAGTTTAACCCGCTATGGCTACACCTTC.

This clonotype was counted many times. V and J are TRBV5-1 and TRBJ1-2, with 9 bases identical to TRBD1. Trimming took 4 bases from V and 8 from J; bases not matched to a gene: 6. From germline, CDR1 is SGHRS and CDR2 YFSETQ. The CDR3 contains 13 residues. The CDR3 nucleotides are TGCGCCAGCAGCCAGGGACAGGGTGGCGGCTACACCTTC. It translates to CASSQGQGGGYTF.

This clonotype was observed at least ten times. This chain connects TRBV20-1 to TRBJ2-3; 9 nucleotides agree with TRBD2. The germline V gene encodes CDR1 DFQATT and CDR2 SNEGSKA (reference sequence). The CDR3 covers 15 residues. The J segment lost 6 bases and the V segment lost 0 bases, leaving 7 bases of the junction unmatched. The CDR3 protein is CSARDRREGHDTQYF. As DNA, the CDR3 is TGCAGTGCTAGAGATCGGCGGGAGGGCCACGATACGCAGTATTTT.

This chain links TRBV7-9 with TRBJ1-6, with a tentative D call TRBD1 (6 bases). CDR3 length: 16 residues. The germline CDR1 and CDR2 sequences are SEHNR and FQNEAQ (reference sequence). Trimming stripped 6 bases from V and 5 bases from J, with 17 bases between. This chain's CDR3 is CASSSGTTTNNSPLHF. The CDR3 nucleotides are TGTGCCAGCAGTTCCGGGACAACTACCAATAATTCACCCCTCCACTTT.

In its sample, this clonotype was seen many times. The CDR3 nucleotides are TGTGCCAGCAGCGGGTCCCGCGCTAACTATGGCTACACCTTC. It codes for CASSGSRANYGYTF. The gene calls are TRBV9 and TRBJ1-2; no clear D. From germline, CDR1 is SGDLS and CDR2 YYNGEE. Trimming cost V 3 bases and J 0 bases, with 9 bases left between them. The CDR3 loop spans 14 amino acids.

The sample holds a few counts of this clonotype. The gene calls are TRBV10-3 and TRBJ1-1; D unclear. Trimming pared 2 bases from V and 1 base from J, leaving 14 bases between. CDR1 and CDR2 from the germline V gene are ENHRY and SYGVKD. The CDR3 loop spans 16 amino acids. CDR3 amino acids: CAISEARSGRNTEAFF. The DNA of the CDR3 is TGTGCCATCAGTGAGGCGAGGAGCGGAAGGAACACTGAAGCTTTCTTT.

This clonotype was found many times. CDR3 in amino acids: CASSSLRHPNYGYTF. As DNA, the CDR3 is TGTGCCAGCAGCTCCCTCCGACACCCCAACTATGGCTACACCTTC. The genes are TRBV11-2 and TRBJ1-2, with unresolved D. The CDR3 covers 15 residues. V lost 4 bases and J 2 bases, leaving 14 bases between the germline ends. The germline V gene encodes CDR1 SGHAT and CDR2 FQNNGV.

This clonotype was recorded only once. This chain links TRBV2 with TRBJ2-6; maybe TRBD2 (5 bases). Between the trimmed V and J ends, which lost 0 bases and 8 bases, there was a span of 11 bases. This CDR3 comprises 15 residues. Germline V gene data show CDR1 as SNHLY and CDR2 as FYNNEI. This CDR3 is CASSEALPGTNVLTF. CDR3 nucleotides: TGTGCCAGCAGTGAAGCGCTTCCGGGGACCAACGTCCTGACTTTC.

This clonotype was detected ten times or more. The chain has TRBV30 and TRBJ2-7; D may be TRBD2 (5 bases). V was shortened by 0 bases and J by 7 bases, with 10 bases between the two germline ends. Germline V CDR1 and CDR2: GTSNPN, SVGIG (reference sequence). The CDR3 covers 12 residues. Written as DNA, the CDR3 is TGTGCCTGGAGTGTTATGCCGGGGGAGCAGTACTTC. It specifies CAWSVMPGEQYF. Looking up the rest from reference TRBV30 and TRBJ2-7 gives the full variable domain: SQTIHQWPATLVQPVGSPLSLECTVEGTSNPNLYWYRQAAGRGLQLLFYSVGIGQISSEVPQNLSASRPQDRQFILSSKKLLLSDSGFYLCAWSVMPGEQYFGPGTRLTVT.

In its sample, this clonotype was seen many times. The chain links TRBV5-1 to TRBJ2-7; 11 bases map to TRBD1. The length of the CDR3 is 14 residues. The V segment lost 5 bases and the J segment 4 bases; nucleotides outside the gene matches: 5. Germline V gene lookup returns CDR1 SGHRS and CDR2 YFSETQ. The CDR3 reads CASRTGQGVYEQYF. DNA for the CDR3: TGCGCCAGCAGGACGGGACAGGGGGTATACGAGCAGTACTTC.

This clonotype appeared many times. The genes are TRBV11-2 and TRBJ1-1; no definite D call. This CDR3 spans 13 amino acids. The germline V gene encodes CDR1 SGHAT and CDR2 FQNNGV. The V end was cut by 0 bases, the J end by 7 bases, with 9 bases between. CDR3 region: CASSLDRSVEAFF. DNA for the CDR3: TGTGCCAGCAGCTTAGATCGGTCGGTTGAAGCTTTCTTT.

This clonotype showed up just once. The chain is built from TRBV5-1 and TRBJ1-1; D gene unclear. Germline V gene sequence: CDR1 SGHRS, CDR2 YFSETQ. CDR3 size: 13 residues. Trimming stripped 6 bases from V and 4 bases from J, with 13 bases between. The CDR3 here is CASTLVGFTEAFF. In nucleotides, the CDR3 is TGCGCCAGCACCTTAGTAGGGTTCACTGAAGCTTTCTTT.